This T cell receptor beta chain is drawn from a study of blood T cells in healthy people across ages. Whenever a sample was processed, at least 6 million PBMCs were isolated. Next came a second PCR, run for about 7 to 11 cycles, which used a sample-barcoded 5' primer along with a J-beta primer mix. TCRdb fed the 5' RACE reads into MiXCR, producing one record per CDR3 protein. The sample consists of around 820,000 distinct CDR3 sequences, around a quarter of them appearing once. This clonotype was detected only a few times. V shed 2 bases, J shed 5 bases, and the junction held 7 bases outside the gene matches. CDR1 and CDR2 from the germline V gene are SGHVS and FNYEAQ. The CDR3 is 15 amino acids. The sample also formed part of further work on T cells of mothers and their children.

The sample comprised blood. This receptor was taken from a boy younger than 18 in good health. The V and J genes are TRBV7-6 and TRBJ2-5; 8 bases line up with TRBD2. The CDR3 DNA reads TGTGCCAGCAGCTTATATGGCGGGAGGCAGGAGACCCAGTACTTC. Encoded protein: CASSLYGGRQETQYF.